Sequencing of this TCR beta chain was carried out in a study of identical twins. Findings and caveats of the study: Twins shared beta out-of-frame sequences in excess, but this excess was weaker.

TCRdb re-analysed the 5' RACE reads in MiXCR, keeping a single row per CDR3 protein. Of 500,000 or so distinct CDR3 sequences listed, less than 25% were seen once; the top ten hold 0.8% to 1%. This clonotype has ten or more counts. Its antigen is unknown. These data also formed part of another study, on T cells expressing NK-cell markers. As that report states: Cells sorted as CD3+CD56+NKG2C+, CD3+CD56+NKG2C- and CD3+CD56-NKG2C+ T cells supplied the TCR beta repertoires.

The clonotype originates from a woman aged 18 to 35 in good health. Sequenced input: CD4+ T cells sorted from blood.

CDR3 region: CASSLGTGDYGYTF. For the CDR3, the DNA is TGTGCCAGCAGCTTAGGGACAGGGGACTATGGCTACACCTTC. J is TRBJ1-2 and V is TRBV7-9, with TRBD1 matching 9 bases. The germline CDR1 and CDR2 sequences are SEHNR and FQNEAQ (reference sequence). Germline trimming cut 1 base from V and 3 bases from J; bases unmatched to any gene: 0. The CDR3 totals 14 residues.